Following are 9 T cell receptor beta chains from one sample sequenced in a study of low-dose radiotherapy and immunotherapy resistance in tumors. TRAV- and TRBV-specific primers were used for first-strand cDNA, which covered alpha and beta chains. TCRs were amplified for 20 to 25 PCR cycles with a constant-region primer and V-primer adapter. TCRdb ran MiXCR on the reads and lists one entry per CDR3 protein. Of about 58,000 distinct CDR3 sequences listed, roughly 23% are singletons. Time point here: after trial treatment. This sample's treatment: LDRT plus nivolumab, ipilimumab, low-dose cyclophosphamide and aspirin (RACIN trial). The source was PBMCs, collected after low-dose radiotherapy plus immunotherapy. The receptors here all came from a male donor with prostate cancer.

This clonotype appeared once. The J gene is TRBJ2-1, the V gene TRBV4-2, with 14 nucleotides matching TRBD2. V lost 0 bases to trimming and J lost 7 bases; unmatched junction nucleotides: 8. The germline gives CDR1 LGHNA, CDR2 YNFKEQ. The CDR3 sequence is 18 residues long. The DNA of the CDR3 is TGTGCCAGCAGCCAAGAGACTAGCGGGGGGGCCTTCTCGAATGAGCAGTTCTTC. Amino acid sequence: CASSQETSGGAFSNEQFF.

In this sample, this clonotype turned up many times. The chain joins TRBV12-3 or TRBV12-4 to TRBJ1-6; possibly TRBD1 for D (6 bases). Trimming took off 5 bases at V and 9 bases at J, with 11 bases between the two ends. This CDR3 has 13 amino acids. CDR3 nucleotide sequence: TGTGCCAGCAGTCAAAAAGGGGGTTCACCCCTCCACTTT. Translation gives CASSQKGGSPLHF.

This clonotype was detected ten times or more. The chain links TRBV2 to TRBJ1-2; a weak D match, TRBD1 (6 bases). The CDR3 extends over 16 amino acids. Germline V CDR1 and CDR2: SNHLY, FYNNEI. Deletions cut 7 bases from V and 2 bases from J, with 20 bases between. The CDR3 loop reads CASMPAGASKNYGYTF. In nucleotides, the CDR3 is TGTGCCAGCATGCCCGCGGGGGCCTCGAAGAACTATGGCTACACCTTC.

CDR3 in amino acids: CASSMTGFEQYF. CDR3 nucleotides: TGTGCCAGCAGCATGACAGGGTTCGAGCAGTACTTC. The chain carries TRBV7-6 and TRBJ2-7, with 7 bases aligning to TRBD1. Germline V gene sequence: CDR1 SGHVS, CDR2 FNYEAQ. The CDR3 covers 12 residues. The J segment lost 6 bases and the V segment lost 5 bases, leaving 4 bases of the junction unmatched.

A word on this clonotype: A single base is all that separates this from a far larger clone, so a read error is likely. The chain employs TRBV29-1 and TRBJ2-7, with D unresolved. There are 13 residues in the CDR3. CDR1 and CDR2 (germline): SQVTM, ANQGSEA. Trimming removed 6 bases from V and 7 bases from J, with 19 bases in between. CDR3 protein: CSVSRTHGNEQYF. The CDR3, as DNA: TGCAGCGTGTCACGGACCCACGGCAATGAGCAGTACTTC.

V is TRBV6-1 and J is TRBJ1-6; TRBD1 aligns across 9 bases. The CDR3 is 17 residues long. Trimming removed 6 bases from V and 0 bases from J; junction bases left unmatched: 6. CDR1 MNHNS and CDR2 SASEGT come from the germline V gene. This CDR3 is CASSYSTGGSYNSPLHF. As DNA, the CDR3 is TGTGCCAGCAGCTACTCGACAGGGGGCTCCTATAATTCACCCCTCCACTTT.

This clonotype was counted at least ten times. V gene TRBV20-1 combines with J gene TRBJ1-3; no firm D call. This CDR3 has 13 residues. The ends were cut back, 5 bases at V and 0 bases at J, with 8 bases in the middle. Germline V lookup: CDR1 DFQATT, CDR2 SNEGSKA (reference sequence). CDR3 loop: CSAEGGSGNTIYF. CDR3 nucleotides: TGCAGTGCTGAGGGCGGCTCTGGAAACACCATATATTTT.

Many counts were recorded for this clonotype. This chain connects TRBV6-2 or TRBV6-3 to TRBJ1-5; D is possibly TRBD1 (6 bases). V was pared by 6 bases and J by 5 bases, with 11 bases between. CDR1 MNHEY and CDR2 SVGEGT come from the germline V gene. The length of the CDR3 is 13 residues. CDR3 sequence reads: CASRTGFDQPQHF. The CDR3 DNA reads as TGTGCCAGCAGAACAGGGTTTGATCAGCCCCAGCATTTT.

This clonotype was seen many times. CDR3 sequence (DNA): TGTGCCAGCGGCGGGGCACACCTCAGCTCCTACGAGCAGTACTTC. Protein: CASGGAHLSSYEQYF. The chain recombines TRBV28 with TRBJ2-7; possible D gene TRBD2, 6 bases. CDR1 and CDR2 (germline): MDHEN, SYDVKM. The germline V and J ends were trimmed by 8 bases and 0 bases, with 17 bases remaining between them. The CDR3 contains 15 residues.